The clone carrying this T cell receptor (beta chain) showed up just a few times. Sequenced by immunoSEQ multiplex PCR; TCRdb stores in-frame clones only, minus some. There are over 850,000 clones in the sample; about four fifths occur only once, and under 0.8% lies in the top ten. These data belong to a study of shared clonotypes between healthy human individuals. Germline-derived CDR1 and CDR2 are SGHTS and YDEGEE. V lost 9 bases and J lost 0, with 12 bases in between. The CDR3 has 13 amino acids. The sample was memory CD4+ T cells from PBMCs. Indicated subset: CD45RA-negative fraction. This clonotype originated in a man in his late teens or twenties in good health. Some clones in this sample may be carry-over from other donors' samples. The V and J genes are TRBV5-8 and TRBJ1-1, with no clear D. As DNA, the CDR3 is TGTGCCACCCTCAGCGCGATGAACACTGAAGCTTTCTTT. Its translation: CATLSAMNTEAFF. The full variable domain, with the rest looked up from reference TRBV5-8 and TRBJ1-1, is EAGVTQSPTHLIKTRGQQATLRCSPISGHTSVYWYQQALGLGLQFLLWYDEGEERNRGNFPPRFSGRQFPNYSSELNVNALELEDSALYLCATLSAMNTEAFFGQGTRLTVV.